This T cell receptor (beta chain) was identified during a study of human T cells and chemical hapten exposure. Study-wide background: 2% DPC was applied to around 2 cm by around 2 cm of upper inner arm skin for sensitization. Enrolled patients were predominantly female and had alopecia areata, totalis or universalis.

Each CDR3 protein gets one entry after TCRdb re-called the RACE reads with MiXCR. The repertoire holds about 120,000 distinct CDR3 sequences, with around an eighth as singletons. Germline V CDR1 and CDR2: SGDLS, YYNGEE. With 8 bases removed from V and 6 bases from J, the gap between germline ends came to 5 bases. CDR3 length: 9 residues. Time point in this sample: patch test 1, 2 weeks after DPC sensitization. Documented treatment: therapeutic diphenylcyclopropenone sensitization with weekly scalp DPC. Study-level findings and limits: Among expanded TCRs, significantly more large CDR3 similarity clusters formed than among controls. No alteration of TCRs above 1 in 1000 frequency was seen with DPC sensitization.

As concerns this clonotype: Its antigen is as yet unknown.

The sequencing used whole blood, collected in connection with sensitization to the hapten diphenylcyclopropenone (DPC). This clonotype was obtained from a woman aged 45 to 65 with alopecia areata. Some clones in this sample may be carry-over from other donors' samples. The chain recombines TRBV9 with TRBJ1-1; no clear D gene. The CDR3, as DNA: TGTGCCAGTCCCGCTGAAGCTTTCTTT. Amino acids: CASPAEAFF.